The 7 T cell receptor beta chains below all came from one sample that was sequenced in a study of shared clonotypes between healthy human individuals. Sequenced by immunoSEQ multiplex PCR; TCRdb stores in-frame clones only, minus some. The sample holds roughly 1.4 million clones, 98% seen once. The specimen was naive CD4+ T cells sorted from blood. Sample subset: CD45RA+ positively selected. The origin of the receptors is a man between 25 and 39 years old in good health.

The chain combines TRBV28 with TRBJ2-1; D is unresolved. V lost 2 bases to trimming and J lost 2 bases, with 13 bases between them. This CDR3 is 16 amino acids long. Germline assignment: CDR1 MDHEN and CDR2 SYDVKM. The CDR3 spells CASSLVLGFAYNEQFF. The CDR3 DNA reads as TGTGCCAGCAGTTTAGTACTGGGGTTCGCCTACAATGAGCAGTTCTTC.

V is TRBV5-1 and J is TRBJ1-2, with D maybe TRBD1 (5 bases). The V gene's germline CDR1 is SGHRS and CDR2 YFSETQ. V was trimmed by 7 bases and J by 4 bases, leaving 17 bases between them. The CDR3 sequence is 14 residues long. The CDR3 here is CASAPGRTSYGYTF. The CDR3, as DNA: TGCGCCAGCGCGCCTGGTAGGACATCCTATGGCTACACCTTC.

This sequence joins TRBV6-5 and TRBJ1-1; no reliable D call. This CDR3 is 15 amino acids long. Trimming stripped 2 bases from V and 7 bases from J, with 17 bases between. Germline V gives CDR1 MNHEY, CDR2 SVGAGI. Here the CDR3 reads CASSYIGSPTNEAFF. CDR3 nucleotide sequence: TGTGCCAGCAGTTACATCGGGAGCCCTACGAATGAAGCTTTCTTT.

The chain employs TRBV10-2 and TRBJ2-3, with no clear D. Germline V gene data show CDR1 as WSHSY and CDR2 as SAAADI. The CDR3 consists of 16 residues. The V gene lost 0 bases and the J gene lost 1 base, with 11 bases spanning the gap. The CDR3 DNA reads TGCGCCAGCAGTGAGTCTCGAATGACTCGCACAGATACGCAGTATTTT. Translated, it gives CASSESRMTRTDTQYF.

The chain is built from TRBV29-1 and TRBJ1-2; D is uncertain. The germline CDR1 and CDR2 sequences are SQVTM and ANQGSEA. V lost 6 bases to trimming and J lost 6 bases, with 11 bases between them. This CDR3 spans 11 amino acids. The CDR3 spells CSVFGLDGYTF. CDR3 DNA: TGCAGCGTCTTCGGACTGGATGGCTACACCTTC.

The V gene is TRBV11-2, the J gene TRBJ2-2; D call uncertain. This CDR3 contains 17 residues. The germline V gene has CDR1 SGHAT and CDR2 FQNNGV. V was shortened by 0 bases and J by 0 bases, with 11 bases between the two germline ends. The CDR3 DNA reads as TGTGCCAGCAGCTTAGATGTAAGAGGAGCGAACACCGGGGAGCTGTTTTTT. This codes for CASSLDVRGANTGELFF.

As DNA, the CDR3 is TGTGCCAGCAGTTTATTGGGGACAGCTATTTCACAAGAGACCCAGTACTTC. Its protein is CASSLLGTAISQETQYF. This chain joins TRBV28 and TRBJ2-5, with TRBD1 matching 7 bases. Per the germline V gene, CDR1 is MDHEN and CDR2 is SYDVKM. CDR3 length equals 17 residues. Losses at the gene ends were 1 base for V and 2 bases for J; bases not matched to a gene: 10. The variable domain in full, with the rest retrieved from reference TRBV28 and TRBJ2-5, is DVKVTQSSRYLVKRTGEKVFLECVQDMDHENMFWYRQDPGLGLRLIYFSYDVKMKEKGDIPEGYSVSREKKERFSLILESASTNQTSMYLCASSLLGTAISQETQYFGPGTRLLVL.